These 5 T cell receptor beta chains came from one sample sequenced in a study of CD8 T cells in ankylosing spondylitis. TCRdb itself ran the 5' RACE reads through MiXCR, one entry per CDR3 protein. The sample carries 200,000 or so distinct CDR3 sequences, 13% recorded once. The sequenced material came from blood, either unsorted or a sorted T cell fraction (not recorded which). These receptors all come from a female donor with ankylosing spondylitis or in good health (not recorded which).

The J gene is TRBJ1-2, the V gene TRBV29-1, with D tentatively TRBD1 (6 bases). V gave up 0 bases and J gave up 6 bases, with 11 bases separating them. From germline, CDR1 is SQVTM and CDR2 ANQGSEA. The CDR3 is 13 residues long. The CDR3 DNA is TGCAGCGTTGAAGATCAGGGGAGGCATGGCTACACCTTC. It codes for CSVEDQGRHGYTF.

This clonotype was observed a few times. V gene TRBV11-3 combines with J gene TRBJ2-1, with D possibly TRBD1 on 6 matching bases. From germline, CDR1 is SGHNT and CDR2 YENEEA. The CDR3 extends over 12 amino acids. V was clipped by 4 bases and J by 7 bases, with 8 bases between them. CDR3 amino acids: CASSSRGNEQFF. The CDR3 nucleotides read TGTGCCAGCAGCTCTAGGGGGAATGAGCAGTTCTTC.

This clonotype was detected ten times or more. This sequence joins TRBV5-1 and TRBJ2-7; the match to TRBD2 covers 12 bases. Germline trimming cut 0 bases from V and 4 bases from J; bases unmatched to any gene: 8. Germline V lookup: CDR1 SGHRS, CDR2 YFSETQ. The CDR3 totals 17 residues. CDR3 residues: CASSLGVLTSGSYEQYF. The CDR3 nucleotides read TGCGCCAGCAGCTTGGGGGTTCTGACTAGCGGGAGTTACGAGCAGTACTTC. The full variable domain, its missing parts supplied by reference TRBV5-1 and TRBJ2-7, is KAGVTQTPRYLIKTRGQQVTLSCSPISGHRSVSWYQQTPGQGLQFLFEYFSETQRNKGNFPGRFSGRQFSNSRSEMNVSTLELGDSALYLCASSLGVLTSGSYEQYFGPGTRLTVT.

This clonotype was seen many times. The J gene is TRBJ2-7, the V gene TRBV20-1; D unclear. Trimming took off 0 bases at V and 0 bases at J, with 3 bases between the two ends. Germline loops: CDR1 DFQATT, CDR2 SNEGSKA (reference sequence). There are 12 residues in the CDR3. The CDR3 protein is CSARDHSYEQYF. In nucleotides, the CDR3 is TGCAGTGCTAGAGACCACTCCTACGAGCAGTACTTC.

This clonotype occurred many times. The V call is TRBV20-1, the J call TRBJ2-1; D unclear. CDR1 is DFQATT, CDR2 SNEGSKA, per germline (reference sequence). The V gene lost 0 bases and the J gene lost 8 bases, with 11 bases spanning the gap. The CDR3 sequence is 13 residues long. The CDR3 loop is CSARDLRSYEQFF. The DNA for the CDR3 is TGCAGTGCTAGAGATCTTAGGAGCTATGAGCAGTTCTTC.